These T cell receptor beta chains were read from a single sample in a study of shared clonotypes between healthy human individuals. Clones were read by immunoSEQ multiplex PCR, and TCRdb kept only the in-frame ones, dropping some. The sample lists about 2.3 million clones, roughly 90% seen once, with approximately 0.4% in the top ten. Material for sequencing was naive CD4+ T cells from PBMCs. Source of these receptors: a man aged 18-30 years in good health. Some clones in this sample may be carry-over from other donors' samples. Each CDR3 is given with its conserved first and last residue. A D gene is named only where the DNA matches it firmly. Clone size is shown for a subset of rows, as once, few, many or a class of expanded clone.

>TRBD1|-|15|TRBV2|TRBJ1-5
CASSGQGTQNQPQHF
TGTGCCAGCAGTGGACAGGGAACTCAGAATCAGCCCCAGCATTTT
>TRBD2|-|17|TRBV18|TRBJ2-4
CASSPPGLAGNKNIQYF
TGTGCCAGCTCACCACCCGGACTAGCGGGAAACAAAAACATTCAGTACTTC
>TRBD1|-|13|TRBV2|TRBJ2-1
CASSPGTGSEQFF
TGTGCCAGCAGCCCTGGGACAGGGTCTGAGCAGTTCTTC
>-|-|12|TRBV7-2|TRBJ2-3
CASRTTWDTQYF
TGTGCCAGCAGGACTACTTGGGATACGCAGTATTTT
>-|-|17|TRBV21-1|TRBJ1-4
CASSKAPRRGPNEKLFF
TGTGCCAGCAGCAAAGCCCCAAGGAGGGGGCCTAATGAAAAACTGTTTTTT
>-|few|17|TRBV4-2|TRBJ1-2
CASSQDQAGVGTYGYTF
TGTGCCAGCAGCCAAGATCAGGCGGGCGTGGGGACCTATGGCTACACCTTC
>-|-|15|TRBV19|TRBJ1-1
CASSIGQVMNTEAFF
TGTGCCAGTAGTATAGGGCAGGTCATGAACACTGAAGCTTTCTTT
>-|-|19|TRBV28|TRBJ2-7
CASSTTLIYGRPITYEQYF
TGTGCCAGCAGTACGACCCTTATATATGGCCGACCCATTACCTACGAGCAGTACTTC
>-|once|14|TRBV6-5|TRBJ1-1
CASSYGGPGTEAFF
TGTGCCAGCAGTTACGGGGGGCCGGGGACTGAAGCTTTCTTT
>-|-|14|TRBV4-1|TRBJ2-3
CASSQDHITDTQYF
TGCGCCAGCAGCCAAGACCATATCACAGATACGCAGTATTTT
>-|-|12|TRBV5-8|TRBJ1-1
CASSLMNTEAFF
TGTGCCAGCAGCTTAATGAACACTGAAGCTTTCTTT
>-|-|15|TRBV21-1|TRBJ1-2
CASSVLVGSNYGYTF
TGTGCCAGCAGCGTCCTCGTAGGGAGTAACTATGGCTACACCTTC
>-|few|14|TRBV9|TRBJ1-5
CASSVEPYNQPQHF
TGTGCCAGCTCAGTGGAGCCTTACAATCAGCCCCAGCATTTT
>TRBD1|-|17|TRBV6-1|TRBJ1-2
CASSGRDRGASPYGYTF
TGTGCCAGCAGTGGCCGGGACAGGGGCGCAAGCCCCTATGGCTACACCTTC
>-|-|14|TRBV6-5|TRBJ1-1
CASSTPSGHTEAFF
TGTGCCAGCAGCACCCCCTCCGGGCACACTGAAGCTTTCTTT
>-|-|13|TRBV28|TRBJ1-1
CASSWRGRTEAFF
TGTGCCAGCAGTTGGAGGGGGAGAACTGAAGCTTTCTTT
>TRBD1|once|13|TRBV25-1|TRBJ1-2
CASRGGGGYGYTF
TGTGCCAGTAGAGGGGGCGGCGGCTATGGCTACACCTTC
>-|-|13|TRBV28|TRBJ1-5
CASSRVRNQPQHF
TGTGCCAGCAGCAGGGTACGCAATCAGCCCCAGCATTTT
>-|-|14|TRBV28|TRBJ2-5
CASSLSRGSETQYF
TGTGCCAGCAGTTTGTCTCGGGGGTCAGAGACCCAGTACTTC
>TRBD2|-|18|TRBV7-3|TRBJ2-2
CASSLTGLAGETAGELFF
TGTGCCAGCAGCTTAACGGGACTAGCGGGAGAAACGGCCGGGGAGCTGTTTTTT
>-|-|14|TRBV2|TRBJ1-2
CASSTYPGTNGYTF
TGTGCCAGCAGTACTTACCCCGGCACCAATGGCTACACCTTC
>-|-|17|TRBV2|TRBJ2-6
CARKGGGTASGANVLTF
TGTGCCAGAAAAGGGGGAGGGACCGCCTCTGGGGCCAACGTCCTGACTTTC
>-|-|16|TRBV5-1|TRBJ1-4
CASSIQGKTAIGKLFF
TGCGCCAGCAGTATACAGGGTAAAACTGCTATCGGAAAACTGTTTTTT
>TRBD1|-|17|TRBV30|TRBJ1-5
CAWSGGTGAIGNQPQHF
TGTGCCTGGAGTGGTGGGACAGGGGCTATTGGCAATCAGCCCCAGCATTTT
>TRBD2|-|14|TRBV30|TRBJ2-3
CAWNLLAGTPIQYF
TGTGCCTGGAACTTACTAGCGGGAACCCCCATACAGTATTTT
>TRBD2|once|14|TRBV9|TRBJ2-7
CASSGSGATYEQYF
TGTGCCAGCAGTGGAAGCGGGGCCACCTACGAGCAGTACTTC
>TRBD2|once|15|TRBV28|TRBJ2-1
CASKTSGRALNEQFF
TGTGCCAGCAAAACCAGCGGGAGGGCCCTCAATGAGCAGTTCTTC